This entry lists 24 T cell receptor beta chains sequenced from one sample in a study of shared clonotypes between healthy human individuals. Measured with immunoSEQ multiplex PCR; TCRdb has only the in-frame clones, and not every one. The sample consists of about 710,000 clones, roughly 72% of them appearing once. Sequencing was performed on memory CD4+ T cells sorted from blood. Subset reported: CD45RA-negative fraction. These receptors originate from a woman in her twenties or thirties in good health.

V and J are TRBV6-1 and TRBJ1-1; D is undetermined. V was shortened by 6 bases and J by 5 bases, with 10 bases between the two germline ends. CDR1 MNHNS and CDR2 SASEGT come from the germline V gene. The CDR3 covers 12 residues. The chain's CDR3 is CASRLHGTEAFF. Written as DNA, the CDR3 is TGTGCCAGCAGATTACACGGAACTGAAGCTTTCTTT.

The rearrangement joins TRBV9 to TRBJ2-5; no definite D call. This CDR3 is 13 amino acids long. The germline V and J ends were trimmed by 0 bases and 10 bases, with 13 bases remaining between them. The germline V gene encodes CDR1 SGDLS and CDR2 YYNGEE. The DNA for the CDR3 is TGTGCCAGCAGCGTAGCTGGGCATTCCAACCAGTACTTC. Translated, it gives CASSVAGHSNQYF.

The V gene is TRBV5-1, the J gene TRBJ2-5; no firm D call. Trimming cost V 0 bases and J 5 bases, with 11 bases left between them. The CDR3 contains 14 residues. The germline gives CDR1 SGHRS, CDR2 YFSETQ. The CDR3 nucleotides are TGCGCCAGCAGCTTGGCCGTCAGCTCGGAGACCCAGTACTTC. This translates into CASSLAVSSETQYF.

The chain employs TRBV6-1 and TRBJ2-4; D perhaps matches TRBD1 (6 bases). Germline V gene sequence: CDR1 MNHNS, CDR2 SASEGT. With 2 bases removed from V and 0 bases from J, the gap between germline ends came to 14 bases. The CDR3 contains 17 residues. The CDR3 nucleotides read TGTGCCAGCAGTGAAAGGGGGTTGCAGCTAGCCAAAAACATTCAGTACTTC. Translated: CASSERGLQLAKNIQYF.

The chain uses TRBV18 and TRBJ1-1, with D tentatively TRBD1 (5 bases). The CDR3 is 15 amino acids. Deletions cut 7 bases from V and 4 bases from J, with 19 bases between. Germline V gene sequence: CDR1 KGHSH, CDR2 LQKENI. CDR3 in amino acids: CASLRVGATGTEAFF. The DNA for the CDR3 is TGTGCCAGCTTGCGCGTCGGGGCCACTGGCACTGAAGCTTTCTTT.

The chain carries TRBV5-5 and TRBJ2-3; no clear D. Trimming removed 3 bases from V and 0 bases from J, with 14 bases in between. This CDR3 has 16 residues. Germline CDR1 SGHKS, CDR2 YYEKEE (reference sequence). This CDR3 reads CASSYSPGLSTDTQYF. The CDR3 coding sequence is TGTGCCAGCAGCTACTCGCCGGGCCTTAGCACAGATACGCAGTATTTT.

This clone was observed a single time. The chain combines TRBV6-6 with TRBJ1-1; D unresolved. Trimming took off 5 bases at V and 4 bases at J, with 11 bases between the two ends. The CDR3 has 13 residues. In germline, CDR1 is MNHNY, CDR2 SVGAGI (reference sequence). In DNA, the CDR3 is TGTGCCAGCAGTACACTATCGGGCACTGAAGCTTTCTTT. It yields the protein CASSTLSGTEAFF.

Remarks on this clone: This sample includes further DNA sequences coding for the same CDR3. The V gene is TRBV6-6, the J gene TRBJ1-5; D is possibly TRBD1 (5 bases). Trimming took off 2 bases at V and 6 bases at J, with 8 bases between the two ends. The CDR3 consists of 13 residues. Germline-derived CDR1 and CDR2 are MNHNY and SVGAGI (reference sequence). Here the CDR3 reads CASSYTGPQPQHF. CDR3 sequence (DNA): TGTGCCAGCAGTTACACAGGCCCTCAGCCCCAGCATTTT.

The chain recombines TRBV10-3 with TRBJ2-7, with D possibly being TRBD1 or TRBD2 (5 bases each). Germline loops: CDR1 ENHRY, CDR2 SYGVKD. This CDR3 is built from 13 residues. Trimming stripped 9 bases from V and 0 bases from J, with 12 bases between. The CDR3: CAIKGRDSYEQYF. The CDR3 region has the DNA TGTGCCATTAAGGGGAGAGACTCCTACGAGCAGTACTTC.

The chain combines TRBV6-4 with TRBJ1-5, with 8 nucleotides matching TRBD1. Germline V gene sequence: CDR1 MRHNA, CDR2 SNTAGT. There are 15 residues in the CDR3. With V trimmed by 4 bases and J by 6 bases, 8 bases remained unmatched. CDR3 protein: CASSVDAGGSQPQHF. CDR3 DNA sequence: TGTGCCAGCAGTGTCGACGCAGGGGGCAGTCAGCCCCAGCATTTT.

The chain links TRBV27 to TRBJ1-5, with D tentatively TRBD1 (6 bases). CDR3 length: 16 amino acids. The V and J ends lost 4 bases and 6 bases respectively, with 19 bases between them. Germline assignment: CDR1 MNHEY and CDR2 SMNVEV (reference sequence). Here the CDR3 reads CASSSIPGVGSQPQHF. CDR3 in DNA: TGTGCCAGCAGTTCCATTCCAGGGGTAGGGAGTCAGCCCCAGCATTTT.

The chain couples TRBV5-4 to TRBJ2-3; 12 positions agree with TRBD2. The CDR3 extends over 16 amino acids. The junction had 3 bases not matched to a gene; V was cut back by 1 base and J by 3 bases. Per the germline V gene, CDR1 is SGHNT and CDR2 is YYREEE (reference sequence). DNA of the CDR3: TGTGCCAGCAGCTTGAAACTAGCGGGAGGTACAGATACGCAGTATTTT. Encoded protein: CASSLKLAGGTDTQYF.

The chain combines TRBV6-1 with TRBJ1-2; no clear D. Germline-derived CDR1 and CDR2 are MNHNS and SASEGT. CDR3 size: 15 residues. Trimming took off 4 bases at V and 8 bases at J, with 20 bases between the two ends. The chain's CDR3 is CASSGTPDILGGYTF. The CDR3, as DNA: TGTGCCAGCAGTGGAACTCCAGACATTCTGGGAGGCTACACCTTC.

The chain carries TRBV2 and TRBJ1-5; D remains unclear. This CDR3 contains 12 residues. Germline CDR1 reads SNHLY; CDR2 reads FYNNEI. Trimming stripped 3 bases from V and 7 bases from J, with 7 bases between. The CDR3 DNA follows: TGTGCCAGCAGTGAGAGTAGGCAGCCCCAGCATTTT. Amino acids: CASSESRQPQHF.

In its sample, this clone was seen a few times. The chain uses TRBV2 and TRBJ2-7; 8 nucleotides align to TRBD1. The CDR3 is 14 amino acids. Germline values: CDR1 SNHLY, CDR2 FYNNEI. Trimming removed 5 bases from V and 3 bases from J; junction bases left unmatched: 6. The CDR3 here is CASSIRTGRYEQYF. The CDR3 DNA is TGTGCCAGCAGTATTAGGACAGGGCGCTACGAGCAGTACTTC.

This clone appeared a single time. The rearrangement joins TRBV10-3 to TRBJ1-2, with D hard to call. The CDR3 covers 13 residues. Trimming left V 3 bases short and J 4 bases short, with 9 bases between. Germline V gene sequence: CDR1 ENHRY, CDR2 SYGVKD. CDR3 sequence (DNA): TGTGCCATCAGTGATAGAGACGGCTATGGCTACACCTTC. Translating it yields CAISDRDGYGYTF.

Concerning this clone: Other DNA sequences within the sample encode an identical CDR3. The chain has TRBV5-1 and TRBJ2-3; no clear D. V was cut by 0 bases and J by 5 bases, with 4 bases left in between. The CDR3 consists of 12 residues. The germline gives CDR1 SGHRS, CDR2 YFSETQ. Here the CDR3 DNA reads TGCGCCAGCAGCTTGGACAGAGATACGCAGTATTTT. This encodes CASSLDRDTQYF.

The chain links TRBV28 to TRBJ2-1; 9 positions match TRBD2. The V gene end was trimmed by 10 bases and the J gene end by 6 bases; junction bases not matched to a gene: 16. CDR3 length: 16 amino acids. Per the germline V gene, CDR1 is MDHEN and CDR2 is SYDVKM. DNA for the CDR3: TGTGCCACTGGAGCTAGCGGGATCGGGAGGGGCAATGAGCAGTTCTTC. It is translated as CATGASGIGRGNEQFF.

This clone came up once. The rearrangement joins TRBV28 to TRBJ2-3; no firm D call. The CDR3 loop spans 12 amino acids. V was trimmed by 7 bases and J by 2 bases, leaving 7 bases between them. Germline CDR1 and CDR2: MDHEN and SYDVKM. CDR3 bases: TGTGCCAGCACCACTTCCACAGATACGCAGTATTTT. Its protein is CASTTSTDTQYF.

The V gene is TRBV5-1, the J gene TRBJ1-3; D is undetermined. Trimming pared 0 bases from V and 4 bases from J, leaving 14 bases between. CDR3 length: 16 amino acids. Germline assignment: CDR1 SGHRS and CDR2 YFSETQ. Written as DNA, the CDR3 is TGCGCCAGCAGCTTGGGATTTCCCAGGCTCGGAAACACCATATATTTT. Translation gives CASSLGFPRLGNTIYF. Complete variable domain (other parts from reference TRBV5-1 and TRBJ1-3): KAGVTQTPRYLIKTRGQQVTLSCSPISGHRSVSWYQQTPGQGLQFLFEYFSETQRNKGNFPGRFSGRQFSNSRSEMNVSTLELGDSALYLCASSLGFPRLGNTIYFGEGSWLTVV.

V is TRBV11-2 and J is TRBJ2-5; D perhaps matches TRBD1 (5 bases). The CDR3 loop spans 14 amino acids. Germline-derived CDR1 and CDR2 are SGHAT and FQNNGV. Trimming took 0 bases from V and 7 from J, leaving 12 bases between them. The CDR3 sequence: CASSLETATGTQYF. CDR3 nucleotides: TGTGCCAGCAGCTTAGAGACAGCAACTGGGACCCAGTACTTC.

This clone was counted ten times or more. V usage is TRBV29-1 and J usage is TRBJ2-7, with 8 bases fitting TRBD1. The J segment lost 0 bases and the V segment lost 6 bases, leaving 7 bases of the junction unmatched. The CDR3 totals 14 residues. Per germline, CDR1 SQVTM and CDR2 ANQGSEA. CDR3 amino acids: CSVVRDRGSYEQYF. The CDR3 DNA is TGCAGCGTGGTCCGTGACAGGGGCTCCTACGAGCAGTACTTC.

This clone was seen once. CDR3 amino acids: CASSSEVGSTNEKLFF. The CDR3 DNA reads TGCGCCAGCAGCTCCGAGGTGGGAAGCACTAATGAAAAACTGTTTTTT. V is TRBV5-1 and J is TRBJ1-4, with unresolved D. This CDR3 contains 16 residues. The ends were cut back, 3 bases at V and 2 bases at J, with 14 bases in the middle. Germline loops: CDR1 SGHRS, CDR2 YFSETQ.

The V call is TRBV7-9, the J call TRBJ2-1; D is perhaps TRBD1 or TRBD2 (6 bases each). Trimming stripped 4 bases from V and 4 bases from J, with 20 bases between. The CDR3 loop spans 17 amino acids. CDR1 is SEHNR, CDR2 FQNEAQ, per germline (reference sequence). The chain's CDR3 is CASSSNYRRGVYNEQFF. DNA for the CDR3: TGTGCCAGCAGCTCCAATTACCGAAGGGGGGTATACAATGAGCAGTTCTTC.